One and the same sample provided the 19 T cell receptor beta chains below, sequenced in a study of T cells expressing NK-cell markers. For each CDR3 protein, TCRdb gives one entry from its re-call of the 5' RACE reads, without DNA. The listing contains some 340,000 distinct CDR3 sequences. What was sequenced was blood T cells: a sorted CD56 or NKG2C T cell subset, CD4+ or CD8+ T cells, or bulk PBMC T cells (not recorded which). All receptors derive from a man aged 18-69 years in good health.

CDR3 sequence reads: CASSLTSRGPYEQYF. This rearrangement joins TRBV12-3 or TRBV12-4 to TRBJ2-7. CDR3 length: 15 amino acids.

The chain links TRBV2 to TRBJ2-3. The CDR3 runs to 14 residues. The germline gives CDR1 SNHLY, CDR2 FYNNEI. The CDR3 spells CASSDGFYTDTQYF.

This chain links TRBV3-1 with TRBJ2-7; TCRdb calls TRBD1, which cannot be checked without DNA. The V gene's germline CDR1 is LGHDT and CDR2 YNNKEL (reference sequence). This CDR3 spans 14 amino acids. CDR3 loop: CASSLGGKPYEQYF.

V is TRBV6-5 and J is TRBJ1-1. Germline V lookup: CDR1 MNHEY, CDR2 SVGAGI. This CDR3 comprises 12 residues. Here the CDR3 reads CASSYTNTEAFF.

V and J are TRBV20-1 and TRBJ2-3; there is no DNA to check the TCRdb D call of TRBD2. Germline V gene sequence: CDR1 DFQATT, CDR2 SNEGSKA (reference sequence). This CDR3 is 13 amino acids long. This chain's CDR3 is CSASLAGADTQYF.

Here the CDR3 reads CASSLTRDAETQYF. The gene calls are TRBV7-3 and TRBJ2-5. The CDR3 is 14 residues long. The V gene's germline CDR1 is SGHTA and CDR2 FQGTGA. Using reference TRBV7-3 and TRBJ2-5 for the parts outside the CDR3, the full variable domain is GAGVSQTPSNKVTEKGKYVELRCDPISGHTALYWYRQSLGQGPEFLIYFQGTGAADDSGLPNDRFFAVRPEGSVSTLKIQRTERGDSAVYLCASSLTRDAETQYFGPGTRLLVL.

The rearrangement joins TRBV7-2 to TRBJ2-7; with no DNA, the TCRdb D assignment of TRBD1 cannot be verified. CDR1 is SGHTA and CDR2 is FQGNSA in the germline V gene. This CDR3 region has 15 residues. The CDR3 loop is CASSSQGGAAYEQYF.

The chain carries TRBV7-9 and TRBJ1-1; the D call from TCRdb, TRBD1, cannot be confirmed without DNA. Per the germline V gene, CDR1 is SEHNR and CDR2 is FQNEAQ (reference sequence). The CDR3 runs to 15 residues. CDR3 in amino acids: CASSQGTGRGTEAFF.

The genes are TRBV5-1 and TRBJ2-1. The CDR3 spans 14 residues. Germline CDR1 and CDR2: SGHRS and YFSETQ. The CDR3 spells CASSLSQVVNEQFF.

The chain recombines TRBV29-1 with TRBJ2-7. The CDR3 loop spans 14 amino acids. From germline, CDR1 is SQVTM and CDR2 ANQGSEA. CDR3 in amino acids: CSVETAGGFYEQYF.

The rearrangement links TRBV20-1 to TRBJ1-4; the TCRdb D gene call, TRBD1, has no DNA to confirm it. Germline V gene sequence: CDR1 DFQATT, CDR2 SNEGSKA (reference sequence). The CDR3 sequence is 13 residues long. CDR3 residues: CSARGGRNEKLFF.

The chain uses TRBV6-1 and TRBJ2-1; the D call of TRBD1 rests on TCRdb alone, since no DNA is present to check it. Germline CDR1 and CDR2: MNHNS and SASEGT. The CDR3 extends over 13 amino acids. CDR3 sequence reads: CASRPGGAGEQFF.

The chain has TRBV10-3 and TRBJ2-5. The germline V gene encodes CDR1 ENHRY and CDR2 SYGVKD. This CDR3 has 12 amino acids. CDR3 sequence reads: CAISESRETQYF.

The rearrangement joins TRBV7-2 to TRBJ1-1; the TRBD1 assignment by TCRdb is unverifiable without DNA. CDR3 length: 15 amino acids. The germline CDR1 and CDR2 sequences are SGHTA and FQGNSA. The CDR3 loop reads CASSSTGFESTEAFF.

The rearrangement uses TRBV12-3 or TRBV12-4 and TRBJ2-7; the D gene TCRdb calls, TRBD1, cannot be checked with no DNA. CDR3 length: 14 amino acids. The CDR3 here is CASSLDRGAYEQYF.

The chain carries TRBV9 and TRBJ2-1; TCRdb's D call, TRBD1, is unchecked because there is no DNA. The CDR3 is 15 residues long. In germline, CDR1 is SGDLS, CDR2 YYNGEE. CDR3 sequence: CASSVIGGAIDEQFF. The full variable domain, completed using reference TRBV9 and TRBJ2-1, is DSGVTQTPKHLITATGQRVTLRCSPRSGDLSVYWYQQSLDQGLQFLIQYYNGEERAKGNILERFSAQQFPDLHSELNLSSLELGDSALYFCASSVIGGAIDEQFFGPGTRLTVL.

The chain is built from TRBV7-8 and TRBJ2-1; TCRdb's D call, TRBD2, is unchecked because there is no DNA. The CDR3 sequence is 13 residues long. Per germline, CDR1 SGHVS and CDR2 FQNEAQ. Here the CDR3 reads CASSLDLGSEQFF.

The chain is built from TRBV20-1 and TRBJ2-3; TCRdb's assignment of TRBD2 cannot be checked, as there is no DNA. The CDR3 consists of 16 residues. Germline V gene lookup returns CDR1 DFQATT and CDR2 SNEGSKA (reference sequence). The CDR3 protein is CSARDQRRGDTDTQYF.

CDR3 in amino acids: CASSNPGTSGGGNEQFF. The chain has TRBV5-1 and TRBJ2-1; TCRdb outputs TRBD2, but without DNA this stays unchecked. CDR1 and CDR2 from the germline V gene are SGHRS and YFSETQ. The CDR3 spans 17 residues.